Below, one T cell receptor beta chain is given with its context. Its specificity is unknown. The sample belongs to a study of cytomegalovirus exposure and HLA in healthy donors. Study summary: The study placed 70% to 90% of its roughly 430 genotyped donors in the Caucasian-associated ancestry cluster.

The PCR used 60 Vbeta and 13 Jbeta primers. Data came from immunoSEQ multiplex PCR; TCRdb stores just in-frame clones and leaves some out. This table holds some 130,000 clones, roughly 79% found once. Study conclusions and caveats: Several of the most significant clusters appeared, in a later analysis, to be linked to common viral pathogens. Reported findings show TCR beta sequences accurately forecast HLA-A and HLA-B alleles in most subjects. Listed as cytomegalovirus-associated were 150 to 200 TCR beta chains.

The germline CDR1 and CDR2 sequences are MNHEY and SVGAGI. The V and J ends lost 2 bases and 11 bases respectively, with 16 bases between them. CDR3 length: 13 amino acids. The chain is built from TRBV6-5 and TRBJ2-7; possible D gene TRBD2, 5 bases. Input material: PBMCs. The TCR comes from a man aged 30-40 years in good health and CMV-seronegative. Here the CDR3 reads CASSYGPSSGEYF. DNA for the CDR3: TGTGCCAGCAGTTACGGTCCCTCCTCCGGGGAGTACTTC.